Here is one TCR beta chain with its context. Its antigen target is currently unknown. No base quality information exists; no much larger clone differs at one position. According to the germline V gene, CDR1 reads MGHDK and CDR2 reads SYGVNS. The V end gives up 8 bases and the J end 8 bases, leaving 11 bases in the junction not matched to a gene. Counted from cysteine to phenylalanine, this CDR3 has 14 amino acids. Only CDR3 DNA is held: 42 bases, read in frame from base 1. TCRbeta CDR3 regions were amplified from genomic DNA using the immunoSEQ Assay, a bias-controlled multiplex PCR. The authors processed their data as follows. The number of nucleated cells in each sample was estimated from the amplification of reference gene primers within the assay. Sequence reads were collapsed and filtered to measure the absolute abundance of every unique TCRbeta CDR3 rearrangement. For each sample, productive Simpson clonality was calculated by taking the square root of Simpson's diversity index across productive rearrangements. TCRdb retrieved this table from immuneACCESS and kept in-frame rearrangements only. Not all clones are present; in checked studies, unresolved V genes account for under half, and no reason is known for the remainder. The V and J calls and clone size come from that table; D and trimming were worked out from the DNA. The sample table shows 200,000 or so clones, and roughly 80% are seen once. Roughly 10% of the sample goes to the ten largest clones.

Each collaborating institution followed its own protocols to collect whole blood in K2EDTA tubes. For TCRbeta analysis, collaborators shipped samples in one of three forms: frozen whole blood, isolated PBMCs, or DNA extracted from either of those sample types. This specimen belongs to a study of blood T cell repertoires in COVID-19 (dated by TCRdb to 2020 to 2021). For context, the study as a whole: Collaborator samples came from the United States, Italy and Spain and covered acute and convalescent phases of COVID-19. Where HLA class I and class II types were available, the types were taken from metadata supplied by the sample provider, not from assay-based typing. The repertoires were released in a freely available public database intended as a resource for research on the immune response to SARS-CoV-2. Nearly every sample came with metadata listing a de-identified subject ID, COVID-19 status, age in years and sex. The samples were drawn from two sources: the first 160 participants of the ongoing ImmuneRACE study, and over 950 subjects contributed by 6 global collaborators. Deeply sampled blood TCRbeta repertoires from subjects exposed to, actively infected with, or recovered from COVID-19 were included in the dataset. The prospective study material was composed of cDNA or gDNA derived from T cells, B-cell-depleted T cells, or PBMCs.

Beyond this particular receptor, the publication reports: The amount of clinical and demographic metadata varied by source and participant and was provided uncurated.

Rearrangement joined TRBV25-1 to TRBJ2-1, with 8 junctional bases fitting TRBD2. Sequences were obtained from peripheral blood. The sequence was collected from a woman older than 75 with acute or convalescent COVID-19. CDR3 loop: CASQGLELVDEQFF. The sequenced DNA: TGTGCCAGCCAGGGACTAGAGTTAGTCGATGAGCAGTTCTTC.